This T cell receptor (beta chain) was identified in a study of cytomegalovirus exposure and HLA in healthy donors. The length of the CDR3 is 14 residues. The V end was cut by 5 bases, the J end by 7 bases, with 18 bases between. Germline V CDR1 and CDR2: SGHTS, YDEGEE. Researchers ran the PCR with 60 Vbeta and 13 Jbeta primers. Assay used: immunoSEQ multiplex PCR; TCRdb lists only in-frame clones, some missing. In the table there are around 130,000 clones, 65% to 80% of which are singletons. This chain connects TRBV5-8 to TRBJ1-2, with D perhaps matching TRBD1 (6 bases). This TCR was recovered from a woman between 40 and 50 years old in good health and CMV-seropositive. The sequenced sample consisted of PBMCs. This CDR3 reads CASRPQPGASGYTF. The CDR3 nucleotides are TGTGCCAGCAGACCTCAACCAGGGGCGAGTGGCTACACCTTC.